This T cell receptor beta chain was sequenced during a study of cytomegalovirus exposure and HLA in healthy donors. For the study at large: Researchers found that roughly 81% of a few hundred genotyped donors fell within the Caucasian-associated ancestry cluster.

Worth noting for this clone: The antigen remains unidentified.

PCR used 60 Vbeta primers and 13 Jbeta primers. In the original workflow: Approximately 86 million unique TCR beta chains, 9 million to 14 million shared, were counted in a later analysis. The assay was immunoSEQ multiplex PCR, and TCRdb's table has in-frame clones only and misses some. V, J and clone size are those of that table, while D and trimming were read from the DNA. Of 100,000 or so clones listed, around 85% were seen once; the top ten hold 6.9%. Study conclusions and caveats: Later, TCR association rates were found to vary by HLA locus, highest for DRB1 and lowest for HLA-C. Generally TCR sequences proved uncommon, though certain public TCRs appeared in numerous donors.

Germline V lookup: CDR1 GTSNPN, CDR2 SVGIG (reference sequence). Trimming took 2 bases from V and 4 from J; bases not matched to a gene: 3. The CDR3 has 14 amino acids. The receptor was derived from a man younger than 40 in good health and CMV-seropositive. The sample consisted of PBMCs. The rearrangement uses TRBV30 and TRBJ2-7; 12 bases map to TRBD2. CDR3 nucleotides: TGTGCCTGGAGTCTAGCGGGGGGGCCGTACGAGCAGTACTTC. The encoded protein is CAWSLAGGPYEQYF.